The rows below give T cell receptor beta chains drawn from one sample of a study of PD-1 blockade in classical Hodgkin lymphoma. Method: immunoSEQ multiplex PCR; TCRdb's copy keeps in-frame clones and lacks some. This table holds 10,000 to 15,000 clones, roughly 84% found once. Specimen: peripheral blood mononuclear cells (PBMCs), collected at baseline. Receptors were obtained from a human donor with classical Hodgkin lymphoma. The CDR3 runs from the conserved cysteine through the conserved F or W. A D gene is named only where the DNA matches it firmly. Size tells how often a clone was seen (once, few, many) or the class of an expanded clone, and some rows leave it out.

D gene	clone size	V gene	J gene	CDR3 protein
TRBD2	.	TRBV5-4	TRBJ2-3	CASSLRLAGVPTDTQYF
.	.	TRBV25-1	TRBJ2-3	CASSELYGADTQYF
TRBD1	once	TRBV19	TRBJ1-2	CASSISGTGFGYTF
.	.	TRBV4-1	TRBJ1-1	CASSHTRAPAIAFF
.	.	TRBV11-1	TRBJ2-7	CASSLSDSSYEQYF
TRBD1	.	TRBV19	TRBJ1-2	CVSGGQSNYGYTF
TRBD1	.	TRBV9	TRBJ2-5	CASSVGVRGTKQETQYF
.	.	TRBV6-1	TRBJ1-1	CASSWKGRENTEAFF
.	.	TRBV20-1	TRBJ1-5	CSARRGEAQHF
.	once	TRBV9	TRBJ2-7	CASSVDYGYEQYF